This passage covers 25 T cell receptor beta chains from one sample sequenced in a study of T cell repertoires in cytomegalovirus infection. One entry per CDR3 protein results from TCRdb running MiXCR on the reads. The sample includes 62,000 or so distinct CDR3 sequences, 20% of them seen just once. Their antigens are not known. Sample: CD8+ T cells from cultured PBMCs, taken from culture after CMV antigen stimulation. The source of these receptors is a human donor in good health (CMV status not recorded). Some clones in this sample may be carry-over from other donors' samples.

The gene calls are TRBV10-3 and TRBJ2-6, with 7 bases lining up with TRBD1. CDR1 and CDR2 (germline): ENHRY, SYGVKD. The CDR3 sequence is 17 residues long. V trimming: 3 bases; J trimming: 2 bases; junction bases outside the gene matches: 7. The CDR3 DNA follows: TGTGCCATCAGTGAAAGGGACAGAGGAACTGGGGCCAACGTCCTGACTTTC. This encodes CAISERDRGTGANVLTF.

The CDR3 coding sequence is TGTGCCAGCAGTCCCTACGTCAGGCAGGGCAACACTGAAGCTTTCTTT. Translation gives CASSPYVRQGNTEAFF. J is TRBJ1-1 and V is TRBV27, with D tentatively TRBD1 (5 bases). Germline lookup yields CDR1 MNHEY and CDR2 SMNVEV (reference sequence). V lost 5 bases, J lost 2 bases, and 18 bases lay in between. CDR3 length equals 16 residues.

This clonotype was recorded once. The rearrangement joins TRBV7-2 to TRBJ1-4; D is possibly TRBD1 (5 bases). Deletions cut 8 bases from V and 8 bases from J, with 21 bases between. Per germline, CDR1 SGHTA and CDR2 FQGNSA. The CDR3 is 15 residues long. DNA for the CDR3: TGTGCCAGCCACTCCGAGGGGCCTTACGGCGAAAAACTGTTTTTT. This sequence encodes CASHSEGPYGEKLFF.

The sample holds a few counts of this clonotype. V gene TRBV7-2 combines with J gene TRBJ2-3; no firm D call. Germline CDR1 SGHTA, CDR2 FQGNSA. The CDR3 runs 13 residues. V lost 6 bases to trimming and J lost 2 bases, with 9 bases between them. This CDR3 reads CASRSELTDTQYF. Written as DNA, the CDR3 is TGTGCCAGCAGATCCGAACTCACAGATACGCAGTATTTT.

CDR3 sequence reads: CSAREGGQLNYGYTF. The CDR3 coding sequence is TGCAGTGCTAGAGAGGGGGGACAGCTTAACTATGGCTACACCTTC. The rearrangement joins TRBV20-1 to TRBJ1-2; 7 bases fit TRBD1. The V gene's germline CDR1 is DFQATT and CDR2 SNEGSKA (reference sequence). CDR3 length: 15 amino acids. The trim removed 0 bases at V and 1 base at J, leaving 5 bases unmatched.

A few counts support this clonotype. The chain combines TRBV28 with TRBJ2-7; D is uncertain. The CDR3 covers 13 residues. The germline CDR1 and CDR2 sequences are MDHEN and SYDVKM. V lost 6 bases, J lost 4 bases, and 13 bases lay in between. The CDR3 region is CASRLGWSYEQYF. The CDR3, as DNA: TGTGCCAGCAGATTAGGATGGAGTTACGAGCAGTACTTC.

This clonotype was detected only once. The CDR3 sequence is CARDLDRGHVGELFF. CDR3 in DNA: TGTGCCAGGGATCTGGACAGGGGGCATGTCGGGGAGCTGTTTTTT. This rearrangement joins TRBV7-9 to TRBJ2-2; the match to TRBD1 covers 11 bases. This CDR3 has 15 residues. V shed 9 bases and J 7 bases; nucleotides not matched to a gene: 10. Germline loops: CDR1 SEHNR, CDR2 FQNEAQ (reference sequence).

The chain carries TRBV20-1 and TRBJ2-1; 7 bases align to TRBD2. V lost 7 bases, J lost 4 bases, and 16 bases stayed unmatched. CDR3 length: 16 amino acids. Germline CDR1 is DFQATT and CDR2 is SNEGSKA (reference sequence). The CDR3 DNA follows: TGCAGTGGGATATTGGGGGTGGCTAGCGGTTACAATGAGCAGTTCTTC. Translation: CSGILGVASGYNEQFF.

V is TRBV7-9 and J is TRBJ2-1; no firm D call. Between the trimmed V and J ends, which lost 7 bases and 3 bases, there was a span of 7 bases. Germline V lookup: CDR1 SEHNR, CDR2 FQNEAQ (reference sequence). The CDR3 sequence is 12 residues long. The DNA of the CDR3 is TGTGCCAGCACCCACGACTACAATGAGCAGTTCTTC. Residues: CASTHDYNEQFF.

This clonotype has a handful of counts. The chain joins TRBV28 to TRBJ2-7; 10 bases line up with TRBD1. Germline V gene sequence: CDR1 MDHEN, CDR2 SYDVKM. The CDR3 has 17 amino acids. Trimming cost V 2 bases and J 2 bases; bases outside gene matches: 9. The CDR3 reads CASSLTTGTGVPYEQYF. The CDR3 coding sequence is TGTGCCAGCAGTTTAACCACCGGGACAGGGGTGCCCTACGAGCAGTACTTC.

This clonotype was seen only a few times. The chain employs TRBV12-3 or TRBV12-4 and TRBJ2-7; D possibly uses TRBD1 or TRBD2 (5 bases each). Trimming removed 0 bases from V and 6 bases from J, with 6 bases in between. CDR3 length: 12 amino acids. The CDR3 DNA reads TGTGCCAGCAGTTTAGCCGGGACCGAGCAGTACTTC. This codes for CASSLAGTEQYF.

This clonotype was counted ten times or more. The V gene is TRBV10-3, the J gene TRBJ2-1; 8 bases agree with TRBD2. CDR3 length equals 16 residues. The V segment lost 6 bases and the J segment 7 bases; nucleotides outside the gene matches: 14. Germline V gives CDR1 ENHRY, CDR2 SYGVKD. The CDR3 nucleotides read TGTGCCATCAGGGCCGAGTTCGGGGGGGCAGTAAATGAGCAGTTCTTC. The encoded protein is CAIRAEFGGAVNEQFF.

A few counts support this clonotype. The V call is TRBV19, the J call TRBJ1-5; 9 bases line up with TRBD1. The germline CDR1 and CDR2 sequences are LNHDA and SQIVND (reference sequence). Losses at the gene ends were 7 bases for V and 6 bases for J; bases not matched to a gene: 4. The CDR3 spans 13 residues. The CDR3 loop reads CASMEGQGQPQHF. The CDR3 DNA reads as TGTGCCAGTATGGAGGGACAGGGTCAGCCCCAGCATTTT. Full variable domain (remainder filled in from reference TRBV19 and TRBJ1-5): DGGITQSPKYLFRKEGQNVTLSCEQNLNHDAMYWYRQDPGQGLRLIYYSQIVNDFQKGDIAEGYSVSREKKESFPLTVTSAQKNPTAFYLCASMEGQGQPQHFGDGTRLSIL.

V is TRBV13 and J is TRBJ2-1, with D tentatively TRBD1 or TRBD2 (6 bases each). Per the germline V gene, CDR1 is PRHDT and CDR2 is FYEKMQ (reference sequence). The CDR3 extends over 15 amino acids. V was trimmed by 3 bases and J by 8 bases, leaving 17 bases between them. Written as DNA, the CDR3 is TGTGCCAGCAGCTTTATTCGGGGGCTTTCCGATGAGCAGTTCTTC. Protein product: CASSFIRGLSDEQFF.

This clonotype was picked up a small number of times. The chain is built from TRBV7-9 and TRBJ1-4, with D perhaps TRBD1 (6 bases). CDR1 and CDR2 from the germline V gene are SEHNR and FQNEAQ (reference sequence). The CDR3 consists of 15 residues. Trimming took 4 bases from V and 3 from J, leaving 12 bases between them. In DNA form, the CDR3 reads TGTGCCAGCAGCTCTACAGGGCGCTCTAATGAAAAACTGTTTTTT. Protein: CASSSTGRSNEKLFF.

This clonotype was observed many times. V and J are TRBV6-6 and TRBJ1-2; D remains ambiguous. V was trimmed by 2 bases and J by 2 bases, leaving 15 bases between them. The CDR3 is 16 residues long. CDR1 is MNHNY, CDR2 SVGAGI, per germline (reference sequence). The CDR3 DNA follows: TGTGCCAGCAGTTACGCCTTTCGTGGGGAAAACTATGGCTACACCTTC. As protein: CASSYAFRGENYGYTF.

This chain joins TRBV6-1 and TRBJ1-1; TRBD1 matches 7 bases. Germline assignment: CDR1 MNHNS and CDR2 SASEGT. V lost 8 bases and J lost 5; bases outside the gene matches: 5. The CDR3 loop spans 12 amino acids. The CDR3 coding sequence is TGTGCCAGCCGGGAGGGGGCAACTGAAGCTTTCTTT. It translates to CASREGATEAFF.

The chain links TRBV4-2 to TRBJ1-6; 10 bases fit TRBD1. This CDR3 has 20 residues. Trimming removed 4 bases from V and 6 bases from J; junction bases left unmatched: 18. Per germline, CDR1 LGHNA and CDR2 YNFKEQ. In DNA, the CDR3 is TGTGCCAGCAGCCTAGGCTCCGGGACAGGGGAGTTAGGCGGTAATTCACCCCTCCACTTT. Amino acids: CASSLGSGTGELGGNSPLHF.

The V and J genes are TRBV6-1 and TRBJ1-1; possible D gene TRBD1, 5 bases. V gave up 6 bases and J gave up 3 bases, with 14 bases separating them. Germline CDR1 is MNHNS and CDR2 is SASEGT. This CDR3 spans 14 amino acids. This chain's CDR3 is CASSGDVEYTEAFF. CDR3 bases: TGTGCCAGCAGCGGGGACGTAGAGTACACTGAAGCTTTCTTT.

The V and J genes are TRBV29-1 and TRBJ1-2; 9 bases are shared with TRBD1. The CDR3 is 15 amino acids. Germline trimming cut 2 bases from V and 4 bases from J; bases unmatched to any gene: 8. CDR1 and CDR2 (germline): SQVTM, ANQGSEA. CDR3 protein: CSVERTGVLLYGYTF. CDR3 DNA: TGCAGCGTTGAACGGACAGGGGTACTCCTCTATGGCTACACCTTC.

The genes are TRBV7-9 and TRBJ1-2; D uncertain. The V gene lost 2 bases and the J gene lost 4 bases, with 14 bases spanning the gap. Germline values: CDR1 SEHNR, CDR2 FQNEAQ (reference sequence). The CDR3 has 15 amino acids. CDR3 loop: CASSLLSERSYGYTF. DNA of the CDR3: TGTGCCAGCAGCTTATTATCGGAGAGAAGCTATGGCTACACCTTC.

The CDR3 DNA reads as TGTGCCAGCAGCTCGGACAGGGACTTCGACATTCAGTACTTC. Amino acid sequence: CASSSDRDFDIQYF. The chain links TRBV5-6 to TRBJ2-4; 8 positions agree with TRBD1. J gave up 8 bases and V 3 bases, and 7 bases lay outside the gene matches. The CDR3 has 14 amino acids. Germline loops: CDR1 SGHDT, CDR2 YYEEEE.

This clonotype was seen a handful of times. This chain links TRBV9 with TRBJ2-6; D uncertain. The CDR3 covers 14 residues. CDR1 SGDLS and CDR2 YYNGEE come from the germline V gene. The germline V and J ends were trimmed by 3 bases and 0 bases, with 4 bases remaining between them. DNA of the CDR3: TGTGCCAGCAGCGGACTCTCTGGGGCCAACGTCCTGACTTTC. Amino acids: CASSGLSGANVLTF.

This clonotype has a count of ten or more. The chain joins TRBV7-8 to TRBJ1-1; weak D call: TRBD1 (5 bases). Trimming took 2 bases from V and 11 from J, leaving 18 bases between them. Germline V gene lookup returns CDR1 SGHVS and CDR2 FQNEAQ. The length of the CDR3 is 14 residues. CDR3 sequence reads: CASSLRPPRGEAFF. Here the CDR3 DNA reads TGTGCCAGCAGCTTAAGACCACCTAGAGGGGAGGCTTTCTTT.

The chain recombines TRBV12-3 or TRBV12-4 with TRBJ1-3; no reliable D call. Trimming took off 6 bases at V and 0 bases at J, with 12 bases between the two ends. The length of the CDR3 is 15 residues. The CDR3 region has the DNA TGTGCCAGCAGCCCAGACTCGAGCTCTGGAAACACCATATATTTT. As protein: CASSPDSSSGNTIYF.